This T cell receptor beta chain was identified during a study of cytomegalovirus exposure and HLA in healthy donors. Per the germline V gene, CDR1 is SGHDN and CDR2 is FVKESK. The CDR3 has 18 residues. Trimming took off 0 bases at V and 6 bases at J, with 23 bases between the two ends. The PCR had 60 Vbeta and 13 Jbeta primers. Method: immunoSEQ multiplex PCR; TCRdb's copy keeps in-frame clones and lacks some. The table lists just over 40,000 clones. Sequenced sample: PBMCs. The rearrangement links TRBV14 to TRBJ1-1, with D uncertain. The receptor was isolated from a man between 25 and 39 years old in good health and CMV-seronegative. CDR3 DNA sequence: TGTGCCAGCAGCCAAGATTGGAGGGAAGTACGGTTGCCGGCTGAAGCTTTCTTT. Encoded protein: CASSQDWREVRLPAEAFF.